The 13 T cell receptor beta chains in this list originate from one sample, sequenced in a study of CD8 T cells in Susac syndrome. Random hexamers primed reverse transcription of about 0.5 to 1 ug RNA. TCRdb ran MiXCR on the immunoSEQ multiplex PCR reads and lists one entry per CDR3 protein. In the table there are some 65,000 distinct CDR3 sequences, 94% of which are singletons. Sequencing was carried out using CD8+ T cells from PBMCs. The source of these receptors is a human donor with multiple sclerosis.

This CDR3 reads CASSNGTGQPQHF. The CDR3 bases are TGTGCCAGCAGCAACGGGACGGGGCAGCCCCAGCATTTT. The chain employs TRBV13 and TRBJ1-5; possibly TRBD1 for D (5 bases). V was pared by 5 bases and J by 7 bases, with 12 bases between. The CDR3 is 13 residues long. Looked up from germline, CDR1 is PRHDT and CDR2 is FYEKMQ (reference sequence).

The CDR3 DNA is TGTGCCAGCAGTTCTAGCGGGAATCCGTACAATGAGCAGTTCTTC. It specifies CASSSSGNPYNEQFF. This chain links TRBV27 with TRBJ2-1; 9 bases are shared with TRBD2. The V gene's germline CDR1 is MNHEY and CDR2 SMNVEV (reference sequence). The length of the CDR3 is 15 residues. After removal of 4 bases from V and 4 bases from J, the junction contained 5 bases not matched to a gene.

This clonotype was observed a single time. The chain joins TRBV7-9 to TRBJ1-2, with TRBD1 as a possible D gene (5 bases). Per germline, CDR1 SEHNR and CDR2 FQNEAQ (reference sequence). Trimming removed 5 bases from V and 3 bases from J, with 13 bases in between. The CDR3 consists of 14 residues. The CDR3 protein is CASSPPRGHYGYTF. In DNA, the CDR3 is TGTGCCAGCAGCCCGCCAAGGGGTCACTATGGCTACACCTTC.

V gene TRBV6-2 or TRBV6-3 combines with J gene TRBJ1-5; maybe TRBD1 (5 bases). Trimming removed 2 bases at V and 3 bases at J, with 11 bases between. Germline assignment: CDR1 MNHEY and CDR2 SVGEGT. The CDR3 is 15 amino acids. The CDR3 nucleotides read TGTGCCAGCAGTTACGGGGCTGGCGTCAATCAGCCCCAGCATTTT. It yields the protein CASSYGAGVNQPQHF.

As DNA, the CDR3 is TGTGCCACAAGTCCCACCTCCTACGAGCAGTACTTC. This sequence encodes CATSPTSYEQYF. The chain carries TRBV28 and TRBJ2-7; no firm D call. This CDR3 spans 12 amino acids. With 10 bases removed from V and 0 bases from J, the gap between germline ends came to 10 bases. Germline V gives CDR1 MDHEN, CDR2 SYDVKM. The variable domain in full, with the rest retrieved from reference TRBV28 and TRBJ2-7, is DVKVTQSSRYLVKRTGEKVFLECVQDMDHENMFWYRQDPGLGLRLIYFSYDVKMKEKGDIPEGYSVSREKKERFSLILESASTNQTSMYLCATSPTSYEQYFGPGTRLTVT.

The chain employs TRBV15 and TRBJ2-1; 12 bases match TRBD2. The junction had 7 bases not matched to a gene; V was cut back by 0 bases and J by 7 bases. The germline gives CDR1 LNHNV, CDR2 YYDKDF (reference sequence). The CDR3 runs 17 residues. The CDR3 region is CATSRDWVLAGGNEQFF. DNA for the CDR3: TGTGCCACCAGCAGAGATTGGGTACTAGCGGGGGGTAATGAGCAGTTCTTC.

The genes are TRBV6-5 and TRBJ2-1, with D perhaps given as TRBD1 or TRBD2 (5 bases each). Trimming removed 6 bases at V and 0 bases at J, with 12 bases between. This CDR3 has 15 residues. CDR1 is MNHEY and CDR2 is SVGAGI in the germline V gene. CDR3 sequence (DNA): TGTGCCAGCAGGCTGGGACCCCGCTCCTACAATGAGCAGTTCTTC. Translation: CASRLGPRSYNEQFF.

The chain links TRBV11-2 to TRBJ2-7; D unresolved. Looked up from germline, CDR1 is SGHAT and CDR2 is FQNNGV. V was cut by 6 bases and J by 2 bases, with 14 bases left in between. The CDR3 loop spans 14 amino acids. The CDR3 is CASRLVGKPYEQYF. Here the CDR3 DNA reads TGTGCCAGCAGGCTAGTGGGGAAGCCCTACGAGCAGTACTTC. Variable domain in full (rest from reference TRBV11-2 and TRBJ2-7): EAGVAQSPRYKIIEKRQSVAFWCNPISGHATLYWYQQILGQGPKLLIQFQNNGVVDDSQLPKDRFSAERLKGVDSTLKIQPAKLEDSAVYLCASRLVGKPYEQYFGPGTRLTVT.

The chain combines TRBV27 with TRBJ1-1, with a possible D match to TRBD1 (5 bases). In germline, CDR1 is MNHEY, CDR2 SMNVEV (reference sequence). There are 13 residues in the CDR3. Trimming took off 3 bases at V and 6 bases at J, with 11 bases between the two ends. The CDR3 DNA is TGTGCCAGCAGTTTCATCGGGGGTGCTGAAGCTTTCTTT. Translated, it gives CASSFIGGAEAFF.

The genes are TRBV9 and TRBJ2-7; 7 bases are shared with TRBD2. From germline, CDR1 is SGDLS and CDR2 YYNGEE. V lost 0 bases, J lost 5 bases, and 5 bases stayed unmatched. The CDR3 is made up of 14 amino acids. CDR3 nucleotide sequence: TGTGCCAGCAGCGTAGGCCTAGCGGCGGACGAGCAGTACTTC. It codes for CASSVGLAADEQYF.

The chain links TRBV27 to TRBJ1-2; no reliable D call. The V end was cut by 4 bases, the J end by 2 bases, with 11 bases between. Germline V gives CDR1 MNHEY, CDR2 SMNVEV (reference sequence). CDR3 length equals 14 residues. The CDR3 spells CASSSHTENYGYTF. CDR3 nucleotides: TGTGCCAGCAGTTCCCATACCGAGAACTATGGCTACACCTTC.

The CDR3 bases are TGTGCCAGCACCATCCTCGGAGGGGGAGATACGCAGTATTTT. Protein sequence: CASTILGGGDTQYF. This chain links TRBV9 with TRBJ2-3; D possibly matches TRBD1 or TRBD2 (6 bases each). V lost 6 bases, J lost 5 bases, and 16 bases lay in between. The CDR3 has 14 amino acids. CDR1 and CDR2 from the germline V gene are SGDLS and YYNGEE. Supplemented by reference TRBV9 and TRBJ2-3, the full variable domain reads DSGVTQTPKHLITATGQRVTLRCSPRSGDLSVYWYQQSLDQGLQFLIQYYNGEERAKGNILERFSAQQFPDLHSELNLSSLELGDSALYFCASTILGGGDTQYFGPGTRLTVL.

This clonotype has a handful of counts. The J gene is TRBJ2-5, the V gene TRBV7-9; D tentatively fits TRBD1 or TRBD2 (5 bases each). The germline gives CDR1 SEHNR, CDR2 FQNEAQ (reference sequence). The germline V and J ends were trimmed by 3 bases and 2 bases, with 7 bases remaining between them. This CDR3 contains 13 residues. CDR3 loop: CASSLGEQETQYF. CDR3 nucleotides: TGTGCCAGCAGCTTGGGGGAACAAGAGACCCAGTACTTC.